One sample yielded the 5 T cell receptor beta chains listed below, sequenced in a study of T cell changes during pregnancy in multiple sclerosis (dated by TCRdb to about 2019). The library was built by means of the immunoSEQ multiplex PCR assay. This is the immuneACCESS table as TCRdb keeps it, with only in-frame sequences that have V and J called. A part of the clones is gone; compared with another copy, unresolved V genes explain less than half, and the rest is unexplained. This sample gives more than 80,000 clones in total; about 90% of them show up just once. The ten largest clones take up 1.5% to 2% of the sample. Sequences were derived from peripheral blood, sampled before pregnancy. Receptor source: a female donor with multiple sclerosis, enrolled in a pregnancy study.

This chain uses TRBV5-4 with TRBJ2-3; 10 bases fit TRBD2. The CDR3 extends over 16 amino acids. V shed 4 bases, J shed 3 bases, and the junction held 8 bases outside the gene matches. Germline CDR1 SGHNT, CDR2 YYREEE (reference sequence). The DNA of the CDR3 is TGTGCCAGCAGCCCCTCACTAGCGGGAAGAACAGATACGCAGTATTTT. Translated: CASSPSLAGRTDTQYF.

The chain couples TRBV5-1 to TRBJ2-4; TRBD2 matches at 14 bases. The CDR3 runs to 16 residues. Germline values: CDR1 SGHRS, CDR2 YFSETQ. Trimming took 4 bases from V and 5 from J; bases not matched to a gene: 5. CDR3 in DNA: TGCGCCAGCAGCATCGGACTAGCGGGAGGACAAAACATTCAGTACTTC. Translating gives CASSIGLAGGQNIQYF.

The gene calls are TRBV30 and TRBJ1-1; unclear D gene. The V and J ends lost 2 bases and 2 bases respectively, with 12 bases between them. Germline loops: CDR1 GTSNPN, CDR2 SVGIG (reference sequence). The length of the CDR3 is 14 residues. CDR3 protein: CAWSPRSRNTEAFF. CDR3 DNA sequence: TGTGCCTGGAGTCCTAGGAGCCGAAACACTGAAGCTTTCTTT. The complete variable domain, with remaining parts taken from reference TRBV30 and TRBJ1-1, reads SQTIHQWPATLVQPVGSPLSLECTVEGTSNPNLYWYRQAAGRGLQLLFYSVGIGQISSEVPQNLSASRPQDRQFILSSKKLLLSDSGFYLCAWSPRSRNTEAFFGQGTRLTVV.

This clone was recorded once. CDR3 nucleotide sequence: TGCGCCACCAAACAACAGGGACAGGGAAACTCCTACAATGAGCAGTTCTTC. This encodes CATKQQGQGNSYNEQFF. The J gene is TRBJ2-1, the V gene TRBV5-1, with 9 bases identical to TRBD1. The trim removed 9 bases at V and 0 bases at J, leaving 13 bases unmatched. Germline V gene data show CDR1 as SGHRS and CDR2 as YFSETQ. This CDR3 region has 17 residues.

The CDR3 loop reads CASSTYTGELFF. The CDR3 DNA sequence: TGTGCCAGTAGTACCTACACCGGGGAGCTGTTTTTT. The chain joins TRBV19 to TRBJ2-2; D is ambiguous. The germline V gene encodes CDR1 LNHDA and CDR2 SQIVND (reference sequence). Trimming pared 4 bases from V and 3 bases from J, leaving 3 bases between. The CDR3 runs 12 residues. The whole variable domain, remainder taken from reference TRBV19 and TRBJ2-2, is DGGITQSPKYLFRKEGQNVTLSCEQNLNHDAMYWYRQDPGQGLRLIYYSQIVNDFQKGDIAEGYSVSREKKESFPLTVTSAQKNPTAFYLCASSTYTGELFFGEGSRLTVL.